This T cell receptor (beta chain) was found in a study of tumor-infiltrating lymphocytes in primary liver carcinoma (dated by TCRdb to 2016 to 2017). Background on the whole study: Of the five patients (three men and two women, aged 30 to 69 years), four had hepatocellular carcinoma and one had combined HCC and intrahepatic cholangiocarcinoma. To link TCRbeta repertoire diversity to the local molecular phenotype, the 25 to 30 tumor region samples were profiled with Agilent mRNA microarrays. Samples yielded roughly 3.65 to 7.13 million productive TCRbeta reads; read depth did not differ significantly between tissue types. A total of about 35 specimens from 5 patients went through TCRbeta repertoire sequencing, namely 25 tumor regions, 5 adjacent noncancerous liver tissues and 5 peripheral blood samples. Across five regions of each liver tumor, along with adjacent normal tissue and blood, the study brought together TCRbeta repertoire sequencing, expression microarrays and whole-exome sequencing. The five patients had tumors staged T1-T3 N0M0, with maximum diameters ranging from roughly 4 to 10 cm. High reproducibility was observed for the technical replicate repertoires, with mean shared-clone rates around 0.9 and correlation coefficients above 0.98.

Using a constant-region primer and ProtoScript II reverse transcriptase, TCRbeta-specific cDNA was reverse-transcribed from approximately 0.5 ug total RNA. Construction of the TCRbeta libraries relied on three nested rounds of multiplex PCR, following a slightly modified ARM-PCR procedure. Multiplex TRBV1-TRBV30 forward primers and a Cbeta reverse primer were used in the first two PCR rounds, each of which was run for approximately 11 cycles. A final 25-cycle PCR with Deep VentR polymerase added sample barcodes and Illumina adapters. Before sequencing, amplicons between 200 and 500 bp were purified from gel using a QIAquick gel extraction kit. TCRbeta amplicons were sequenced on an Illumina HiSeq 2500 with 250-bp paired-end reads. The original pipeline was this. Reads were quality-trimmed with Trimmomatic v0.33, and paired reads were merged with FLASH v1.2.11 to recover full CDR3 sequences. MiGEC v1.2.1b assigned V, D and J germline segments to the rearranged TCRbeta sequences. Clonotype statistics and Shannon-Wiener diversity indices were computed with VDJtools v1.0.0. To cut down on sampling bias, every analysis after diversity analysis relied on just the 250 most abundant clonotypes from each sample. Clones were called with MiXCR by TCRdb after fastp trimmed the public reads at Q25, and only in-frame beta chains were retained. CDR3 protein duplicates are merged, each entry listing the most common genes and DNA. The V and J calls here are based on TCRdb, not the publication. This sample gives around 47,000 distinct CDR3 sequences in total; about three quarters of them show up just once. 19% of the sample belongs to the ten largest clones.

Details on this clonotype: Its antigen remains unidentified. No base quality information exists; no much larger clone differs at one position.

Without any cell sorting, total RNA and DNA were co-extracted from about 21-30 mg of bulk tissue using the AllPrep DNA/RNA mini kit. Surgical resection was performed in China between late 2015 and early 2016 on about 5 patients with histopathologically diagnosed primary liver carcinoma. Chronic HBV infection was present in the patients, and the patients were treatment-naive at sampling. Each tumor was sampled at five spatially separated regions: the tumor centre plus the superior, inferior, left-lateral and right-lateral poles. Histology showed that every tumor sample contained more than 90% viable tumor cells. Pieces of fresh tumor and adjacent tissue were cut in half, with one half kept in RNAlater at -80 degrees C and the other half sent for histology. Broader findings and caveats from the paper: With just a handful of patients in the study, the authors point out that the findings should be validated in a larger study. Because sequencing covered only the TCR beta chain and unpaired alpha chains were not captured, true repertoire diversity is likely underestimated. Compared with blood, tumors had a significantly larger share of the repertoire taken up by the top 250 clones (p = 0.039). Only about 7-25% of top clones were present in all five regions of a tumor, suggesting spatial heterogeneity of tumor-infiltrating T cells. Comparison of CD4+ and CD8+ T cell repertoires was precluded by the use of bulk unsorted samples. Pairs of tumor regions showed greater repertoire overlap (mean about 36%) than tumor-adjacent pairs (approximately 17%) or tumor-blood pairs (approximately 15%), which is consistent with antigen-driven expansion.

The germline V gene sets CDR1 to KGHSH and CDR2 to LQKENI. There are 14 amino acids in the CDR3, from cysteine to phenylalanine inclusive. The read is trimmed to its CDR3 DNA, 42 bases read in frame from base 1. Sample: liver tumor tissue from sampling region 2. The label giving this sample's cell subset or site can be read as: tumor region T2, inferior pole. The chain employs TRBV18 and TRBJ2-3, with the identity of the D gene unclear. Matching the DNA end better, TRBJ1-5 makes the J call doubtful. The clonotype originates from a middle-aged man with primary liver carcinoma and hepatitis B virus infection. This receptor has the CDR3 CASSQLQGTDTQHF. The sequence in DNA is TGTGCCAGCTCACAGCTACAAGGCACAGATACGCAGCATTTT.